This T cell receptor beta chain is from a study of cytomegalovirus exposure and HLA in healthy donors. The study's findings and limits: For TCR beta chains, V- and J-gene trimming was later linked to a missense DCLRE1C variant. In vitro checks showed that three CMV-associated chains really do target CMV antigens. Analysis performed later found around 15,000 TCR beta sequences associated with HLA alleles at 0.05 false discovery rate.

The PCR made use of 60 Vbeta and 13 Jbeta primers. Generated by immunoSEQ multiplex PCR, the TCRdb table keeps only in-frame clones and is missing some. The sample holds about 160,000 clones, approximately 82% seen once. As for this clone: The antigen remains undetermined.

CDR1 and CDR2 from the germline V gene are SGHRS and YFSETQ. The CDR3 extends over 16 amino acids. V dropped 2 bases and J dropped 4; count of bases not matched to a gene: 8. The donors (healthy individuals) were bone marrow donors. Input material: PBMCs. The J gene is TRBJ2-2, the V gene TRBV5-1, with 7 bases identical to TRBD1. The TCR comes from a man aged 45-60 years in good health and CMV-seropositive. This CDR3 is CASSLQGQDRTGELFF. CDR3 bases: TGCGCCAGCAGCTTACAAGGACAGGATCGCACCGGGGAGCTGTTTTTT.